A selection of T cell receptor beta chains follows, all from one sample in a study of blood T cell repertoires in COVID-19. Sequencing was performed with immunoSEQ multiplex PCR; in TCRdb, only in-frame clones are kept and a portion is missing. The sample holds about 48,000 clones; around 86% are singletons and the top ten take about 3%. Material: peripheral blood. These receptors were obtained from a woman older than 75 with COVID-19, enrolled during active disease. The CDR3 runs from the conserved cysteine through the conserved F or W. D genes are given only for firm matches. Some rows mark clone size as missing; the rest say once, few, many or name a class of expanded clone.

TRBD1	TRBV11-2	TRBJ2-5	.	TGTGCCAGCAGCTTAGGGGGCCTGACAGGGGTTGGAGAGACCCAGTACTTC	CASSLGGLTGVGETQYF
.	TRBV6-5	TRBJ1-2	.	TGTGCCAGCAGTTACTCGGCAGGGCGTGGCTACACCTTC	CASSYSAGRGYTF
.	TRBV7-2	TRBJ1-1	.	TGTGCCAGCAGCTTTGCAGGGATGAACACTGAAGCTTTCTTT	CASSFAGMNTEAFF
.	TRBV20-1	TRBJ1-2	.	TGCAGTGCCCCGGGACTTATGGGCTACACCTTC	CSAPGLMGYTF
.	TRBV19	TRBJ1-2	.	TGTGCCAGTAGTATAGAGTCGAGGCGACCGGGGGGCTACACCTTC	CASSIESRRPGGYTF
TRBD2	TRBV4-1	TRBJ2-5	.	TGCGCCAGCAGCCAAGTAGCGGGGACTAGCGGGGGGCTTCGAGAGACCCAGTACTTC	CASSQVAGTSGGLRETQYF
.	TRBV11-3	TRBJ2-3	once	TGTGCCAGCAGCTCGGGACTTCGCACAGATACGCAGTATTTT	CASSSGLRTDTQYF
.	TRBV7-9	TRBJ1-1	.	TGTGCCAGCAGCTTAGAGGACTTGACGATTACCGAAGCTTTCTTT	CASSLEDLTITEAFF
.	TRBV5-6	TRBJ2-5	.	TGTGCCAGCAGCTTGATCAGGGGATCCCAAGAGACCCAGTACTTC	CASSLIRGSQETQYF
TRBD1	TRBV7-2	TRBJ1-2	.	TGTGCCAGCAGCTTCGGACAGGCGAGAACCTATGGCTACACCTTC	CASSFGQARTYGYTF
.	TRBV18	TRBJ1-6	once	TGTGCCAGCTCCCTGAGCTCCTATAATTCACCCCTCCACTTT	CASSLSSYNSPLHF
.	TRBV30	TRBJ1-4	.	TGTGCCTGGAGTGTATCCAGAAAACTGTTTTTT	CAWSVSRKLFF
.	TRBV5-4	TRBJ2-5	.	TGTGCCAGCAGCTTGAGAAGCCGCCAAGAGACCCAGTACTTC	CASSLRSRQETQYF
.	TRBV25-1	TRBJ1-1	.	TGTGCCAGCAAGGGACTTATGAACACTGAAGCTTTCTTT	CASKGLMNTEAFF
.	TRBV19	TRBJ1-4	.	TGTGCCAGTAGTAGGCCCTTGGGAGGCACAACTAATGAAAAACTGTTTTTT	CASSRPLGGTTNEKLFF
TRBD1	TRBV5-6	TRBJ1-5	.	TGTGCCAGCAGCTTGGGTCCAGGGGGCATCAATCAGCCCCAGCATTTT	CASSLGPGGINQPQHF
.	TRBV7-9	TRBJ1-1	.	TGTGCCAGCAGCTTACGGGATAGGGATGAAGCTTTCTTT	CASSLRDRDEAFF
TRBD1	TRBV2	TRBJ1-2	.	TGTGCCAGCAGCGGGACAGGGGTCTATGGCTACACCTTC	CASSGTGVYGYTF
.	TRBV19	TRBJ2-4	few	TGTGCCAGAAGCGGAGGACCTTTAGCCTCGGGGTCCAAAAACATTCAGTACTTC	CARSGGPLASGSKNIQYF
.	TRBV28	TRBJ1-4	.	TGTGCCAGCAGCTCTCCCCCTACTAATGAAAAACTGTTTTTT	CASSSPPTNEKLFF
.	TRBV6-5	TRBJ1-2	medium-sized	TGTGCCAGCAGTTACAGGACAGCCGCAGGTGGCTACACCTTC	CASSYRTAAGGYTF
.	TRBV5-1	TRBJ1-2	.	TGCGCCAGCAGCTTCTTAGCTAACTATGGCTACACCTTC	CASSFLANYGYTF
TRBD1	TRBV25-1	TRBJ1-3	.	TGTGCCAGCAGTGAGCCCTATTACGGACAGGCTGGAAACACCATATATTTT	CASSEPYYGQAGNTIYF
TRBD1	TRBV28	TRBJ1-5	.	TGTGCCAGCAGCCCCTTAGGGACAGGGCATCAGCCCCAGCATTTT	CASSPLGTGHQPQHF
.	TRBV3-1/TRBV3-2	TRBJ1-4	.	TGTGCCAGCAGCCAAGGACAGGTTAATGAAAAACTGTTTTTT	CASSQGQVNEKLFF
TRBD2	TRBV5-1	TRBJ2-2	once	TGCGCCAGCAGCTCAGCGGGGACGGACACCGGGGAGCTGTTTTTT	CASSSAGTDTGELFF
.	TRBV9	TRBJ1-2	.	TGTGCCAGCAGCTCCTCCACAGGGACACAGGGCTACTATGGCTACACCTTC	CASSSSTGTQGYYGYTF